This passage covers 4 T cell receptor beta chains from one sample sequenced in a study of human T cells and chemical hapten exposure. Time point: pre-sensitization, week 0. Described treatment: therapeutic diphenylcyclopropenone sensitization with weekly scalp DPC. MiXCR, run by TCRdb on the RACE reads, gives a single entry per CDR3 protein. The data hold about 260,000 distinct CDR3 sequences, with about 9.4% observed a single time. Sample: whole blood, taken in connection with sensitization to the hapten diphenylcyclopropenone (DPC). The receptors were gathered from a woman in her thirties or forties with alopecia areata. Some clones in this sample may be carry-over from other donors' samples.

This clonotype occurred many times. The chain uses TRBV27 and TRBJ1-5, with D unresolved. The V gene lost 5 bases and the J gene lost 3 bases, with 5 bases spanning the gap. CDR1 MNHEY and CDR2 SMNVEV come from the germline V gene (reference sequence). This CDR3 is 12 amino acids long. CDR3 sequence reads: CASSPNNQPQHF. The CDR3 DNA reads as TGTGCCAGCAGTCCAAACAATCAGCCCCAGCATTTT.

This chain uses TRBV5-6 with TRBJ2-3, with D perhaps TRBD1 (5 bases). Germline-derived CDR1 and CDR2 are SGHDT and YYEEEE. V dropped 3 bases and J dropped 1 base, with 12 bases sitting between them. This CDR3 contains 15 residues. The CDR3 spells CASSWGRLGTDTQYF. As DNA, the CDR3 is TGTGCCAGCAGCTGGGGCAGGCTTGGCACAGATACGCAGTATTTT.

This clonotype turned up a few times. The rearrangement links TRBV20-1 to TRBJ2-1, with 12 bases fitting TRBD1. CDR3 size: 16 residues. The germline V gene has CDR1 DFQATT and CDR2 SNEGSKA (reference sequence). Trimming at V came to 7 bases and at J to 4 bases, leaving 11 bases not matched to a gene. Here the CDR3 reads CSGAGTGGSRYNEQFF. The DNA of the CDR3 is TGCAGTGGCGCCGGGACAGGGGGCTCACGGTACAATGAGCAGTTCTTC.

This clonotype has at least ten counts. CDR3 DNA: TGTGCCAGCAGTCCGATACGCTCCTACGAGCAGTACTTC. Amino acids: CASSPIRSYEQYF. The chain employs TRBV6-6 and TRBJ2-7; D gene uncertain. The ends were cut back, 5 bases at V and 0 bases at J, with 8 bases in the middle. The CDR3 is 13 amino acids. In germline, CDR1 is MNHNY, CDR2 SVGAGI (reference sequence).